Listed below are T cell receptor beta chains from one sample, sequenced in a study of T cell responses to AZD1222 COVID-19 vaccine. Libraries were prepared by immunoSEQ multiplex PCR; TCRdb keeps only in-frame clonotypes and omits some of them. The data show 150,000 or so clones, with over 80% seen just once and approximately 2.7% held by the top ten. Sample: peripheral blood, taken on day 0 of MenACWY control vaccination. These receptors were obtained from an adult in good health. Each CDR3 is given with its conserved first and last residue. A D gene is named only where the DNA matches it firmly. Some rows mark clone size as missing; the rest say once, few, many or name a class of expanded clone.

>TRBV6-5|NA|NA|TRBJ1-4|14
CASSYGQGLEKLFF
TGTGCCAGCAGTTACGGGCAGGGACTTGAAAAACTGTTTTTT
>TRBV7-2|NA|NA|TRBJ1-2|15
CASRLGGGFNYGYTF
TGTGCCAGCAGATTAGGAGGGGGGTTTAACTATGGCTACACCTTC
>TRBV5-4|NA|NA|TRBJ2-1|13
CASSNDGRNEQFF
TGTGCCAGCAGTAACGACGGGAGAAATGAGCAGTTCTTC
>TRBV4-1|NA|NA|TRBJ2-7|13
CASSQDPSVEQYF
TGCGCCAGCAGCCAAGACCCGTCCGTTGAGCAGTACTTC
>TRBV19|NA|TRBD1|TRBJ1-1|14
CASSKDRGRTEAFF
TGTGCCAGTAGTAAGGACAGGGGGCGGACTGAAGCTTTCTTT
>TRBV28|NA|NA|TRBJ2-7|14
CASSSAGGTYEQYF
TGTGCCAGCAGTTCGGCAGGGGGGACCTACGAGCAGTACTTC
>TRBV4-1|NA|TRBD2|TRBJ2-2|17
CASSQDRWRERGGELFF
TGCGCCAGCAGCCAAGATCGATGGCGGGAGCGGGGCGGGGAGCTGTTTTTT
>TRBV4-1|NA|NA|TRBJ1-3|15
CASSLDSGSGNTIYF
TGCGCCAGCAGCTTGGACAGTGGCTCTGGAAACACCATATATTTT
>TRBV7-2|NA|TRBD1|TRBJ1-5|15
CASSIQGNPGQPQHF
TGTGCCAGCAGCATACAGGGGAACCCAGGGCAGCCCCAGCATTTT
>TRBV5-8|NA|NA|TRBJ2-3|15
CASSPALGITDTQYF
TGTGCCAGCAGCCCGGCCCTAGGTATCACAGATACGCAGTATTTT
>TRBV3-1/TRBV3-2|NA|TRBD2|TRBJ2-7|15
CASSQELADRYEQYF
TGTGCCAGCAGCCAAGAGCTAGCGGACCGCTACGAGCAGTACTTC
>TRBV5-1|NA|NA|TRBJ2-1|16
CASSTLGGGSYNEQFF
TGCGCCAGCAGCACCCTCGGGGGCGGCTCCTACAATGAGCAGTTCTTC
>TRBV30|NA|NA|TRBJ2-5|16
CAWSAYTTQGQETQYF
TGTGCCTGGAGTGCTTATACTACACAGGGACAAGAGACCCAGTACTTC
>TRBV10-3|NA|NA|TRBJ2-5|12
CATGQTQETQYF
TGTGCCACCGGACAGACCCAAGAGACCCAGTACTTC
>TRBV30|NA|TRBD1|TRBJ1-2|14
CAWSVHKGAQGYTF
TGTGCCTGGAGTGTACACAAGGGGGCGCAAGGCTACACCTTC
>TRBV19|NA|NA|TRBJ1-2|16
CASSNKGAGMHYGYTF
TGTGCCAGTAGTAATAAAGGGGCAGGCATGCACTATGGCTACACCTTC
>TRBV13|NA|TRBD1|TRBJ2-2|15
CASSPDRVPTGELFF
TGTGCCAGCAGCCCAGACAGGGTCCCCACCGGGGAGCTGTTTTTT
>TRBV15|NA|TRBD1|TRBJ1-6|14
CATSGQGRNSPLHF
TGTGCCACCAGCGGACAGGGTCGTAATTCACCCCTCCACTTT
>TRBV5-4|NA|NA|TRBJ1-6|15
CASSLGGTENSPLHF
TGTGCCAGCAGCTTGGGGGGGACGGAAAATTCACCCCTCCACTTT
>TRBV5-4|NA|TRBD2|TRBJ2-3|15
CASSTGTSVGDTQYF
TGTGCCAGCAGCACCGGGACTAGCGTCGGAGATACGCAGTATTTT
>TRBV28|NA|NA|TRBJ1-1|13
CASSLGEYTEAFF
TGTGCCAGCAGTTTAGGGGAGTACACTGAAGCTTTCTTT
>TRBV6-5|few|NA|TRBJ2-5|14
CASSPPQAWETQYF
TGTGCCAGCAGTCCCCCTCAGGCTTGGGAGACCCAGTACTTC
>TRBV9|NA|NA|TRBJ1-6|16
CASSVRGNGDNSPLHF
TGTGCCAGCAGCGTGAGGGGAAACGGGGATAATTCACCCCTCCACTTT
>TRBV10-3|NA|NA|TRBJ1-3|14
CAISDRVFGNTIYF
TGTGCCATCAGTGACAGGGTATTCGGAAACACCATATATTTT
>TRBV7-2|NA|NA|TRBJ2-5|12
CASSSGRETQYF
TGTGCCAGCAGCAGTGGCCGGGAGACCCAGTACTTC
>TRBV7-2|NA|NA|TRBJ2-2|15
CASSLGGVNTGELFF
TGTGCCAGCAGCTTAGGCGGGGTGAACACCGGGGAGCTGTTTTTT
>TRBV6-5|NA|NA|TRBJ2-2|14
CASSYHLNTGELFF
TGTGCCAGCAGCTACCATCTAAACACCGGGGAGCTGTTTTTT